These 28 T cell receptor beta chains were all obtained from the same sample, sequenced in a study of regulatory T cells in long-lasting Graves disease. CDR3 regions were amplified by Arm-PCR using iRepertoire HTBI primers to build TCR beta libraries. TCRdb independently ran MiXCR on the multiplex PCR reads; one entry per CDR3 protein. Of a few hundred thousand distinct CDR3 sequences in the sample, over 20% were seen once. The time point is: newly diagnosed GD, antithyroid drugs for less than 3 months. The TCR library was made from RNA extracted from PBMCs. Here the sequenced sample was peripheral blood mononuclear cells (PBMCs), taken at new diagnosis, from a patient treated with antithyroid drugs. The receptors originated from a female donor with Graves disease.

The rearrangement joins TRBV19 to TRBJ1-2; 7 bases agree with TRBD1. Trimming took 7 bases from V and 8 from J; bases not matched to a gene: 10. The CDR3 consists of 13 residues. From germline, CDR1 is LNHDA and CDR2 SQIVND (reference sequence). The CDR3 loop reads CASKTGTVRGYTF. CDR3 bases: TGTGCCAGTAAAACCGGGACAGTGCGGGGCTACACCTTC.

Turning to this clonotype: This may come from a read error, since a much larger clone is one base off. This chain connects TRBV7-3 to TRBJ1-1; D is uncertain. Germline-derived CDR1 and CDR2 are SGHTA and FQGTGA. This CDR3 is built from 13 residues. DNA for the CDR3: TGTGCCGGCAGCTATCTGATACGAACTGAAGCTTTCTTT. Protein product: CAGSYLIRTEAFF.

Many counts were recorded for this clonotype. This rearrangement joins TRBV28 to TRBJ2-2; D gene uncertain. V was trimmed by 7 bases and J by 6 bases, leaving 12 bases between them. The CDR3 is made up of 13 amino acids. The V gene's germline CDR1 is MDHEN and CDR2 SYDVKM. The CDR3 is CASMRLAPGELFF. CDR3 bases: TGTGCCAGCATGAGGCTCGCCCCCGGGGAGCTGTTTTTT. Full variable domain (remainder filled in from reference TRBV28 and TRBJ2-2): DVKVTQSSRYLVKRTGEKVFLECVQDMDHENMFWYRQDPGLGLRLIYFSYDVKMKEKGDIPEGYSVSREKKERFSLILESASTNQTSMYLCASMRLAPGELFFGEGSRLTVL.

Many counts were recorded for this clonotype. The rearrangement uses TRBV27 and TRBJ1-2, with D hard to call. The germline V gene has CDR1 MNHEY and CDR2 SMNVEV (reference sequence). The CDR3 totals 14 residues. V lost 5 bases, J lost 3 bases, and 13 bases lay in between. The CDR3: CASSVKGLHYGYTF. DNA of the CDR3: TGTGCCAGCAGTGTAAAAGGCCTTCACTATGGCTACACCTTC.

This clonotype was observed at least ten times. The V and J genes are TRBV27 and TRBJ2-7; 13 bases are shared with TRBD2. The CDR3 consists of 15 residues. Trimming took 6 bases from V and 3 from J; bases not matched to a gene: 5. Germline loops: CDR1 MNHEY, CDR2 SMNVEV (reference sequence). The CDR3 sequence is CASSRGLAGVYEQYF. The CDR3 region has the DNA TGTGCCAGCAGCCGCGGACTAGCGGGAGTCTACGAGCAGTACTTC.

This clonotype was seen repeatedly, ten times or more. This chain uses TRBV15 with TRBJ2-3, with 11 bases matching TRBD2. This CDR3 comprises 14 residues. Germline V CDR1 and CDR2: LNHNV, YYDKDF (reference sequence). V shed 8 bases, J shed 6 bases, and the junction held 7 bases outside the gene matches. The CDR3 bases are TGTGCCACCCTAGCGGGAGGCCCCCGGGATACGCAGTATTTT. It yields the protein CATLAGGPRDTQYF.

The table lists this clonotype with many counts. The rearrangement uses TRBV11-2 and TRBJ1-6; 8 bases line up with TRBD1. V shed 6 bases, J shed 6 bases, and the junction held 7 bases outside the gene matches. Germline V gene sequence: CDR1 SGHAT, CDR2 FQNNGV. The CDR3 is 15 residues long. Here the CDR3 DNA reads TGTGCCAGCAGAAACACAGGGGGTCGTAATTCACCCCTCCACTTT. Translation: CASRNTGGRNSPLHF.

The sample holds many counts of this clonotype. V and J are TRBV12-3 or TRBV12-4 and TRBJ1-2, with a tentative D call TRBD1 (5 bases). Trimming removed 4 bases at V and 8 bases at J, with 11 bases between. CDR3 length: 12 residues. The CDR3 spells CASSSRAGGYTF. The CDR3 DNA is TGTGCCAGCAGTTCCAGGGCCGGCGGCTACACCTTC.

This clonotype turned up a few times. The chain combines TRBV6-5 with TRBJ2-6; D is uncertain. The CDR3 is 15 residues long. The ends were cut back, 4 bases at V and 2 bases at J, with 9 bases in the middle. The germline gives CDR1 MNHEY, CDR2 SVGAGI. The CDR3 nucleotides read TGTGCCAGCAGTTCTTGGGGTGCTGGGGCCAACGTCCTGACTTTC. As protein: CASSSWGAGANVLTF.

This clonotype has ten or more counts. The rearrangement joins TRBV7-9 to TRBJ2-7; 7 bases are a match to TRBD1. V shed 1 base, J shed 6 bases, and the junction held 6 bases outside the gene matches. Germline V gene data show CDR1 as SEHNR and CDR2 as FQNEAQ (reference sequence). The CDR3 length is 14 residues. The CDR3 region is CASSLGQGDSEQYF. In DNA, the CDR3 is TGTGCCAGCAGCTTAGGACAGGGAGACTCCGAGCAGTACTTC.

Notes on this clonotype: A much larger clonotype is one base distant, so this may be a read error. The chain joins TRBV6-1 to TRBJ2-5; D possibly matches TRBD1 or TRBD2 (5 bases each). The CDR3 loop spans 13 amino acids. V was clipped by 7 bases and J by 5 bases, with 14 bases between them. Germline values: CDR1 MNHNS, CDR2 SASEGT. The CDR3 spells CASNRGYRETQYF. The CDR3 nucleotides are TGTGCCAGCAACCGGGGCTACCGGGAGACCCAGTACTTC.

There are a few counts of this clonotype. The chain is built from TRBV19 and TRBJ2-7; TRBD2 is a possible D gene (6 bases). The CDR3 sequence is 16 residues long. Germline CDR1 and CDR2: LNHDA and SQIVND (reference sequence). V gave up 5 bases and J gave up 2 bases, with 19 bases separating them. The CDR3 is CASSPSSGTGTYEQYF. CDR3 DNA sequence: TGTGCCAGTAGTCCAAGCTCCGGGACTGGGACCTACGAGCAGTACTTC.

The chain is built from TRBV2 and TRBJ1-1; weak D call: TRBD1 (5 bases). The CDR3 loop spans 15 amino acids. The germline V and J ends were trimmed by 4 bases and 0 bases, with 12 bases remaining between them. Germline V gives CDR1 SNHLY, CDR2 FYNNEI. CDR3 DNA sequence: TGTGCCAGCAGTGGAAGCAGGACAATGAACACTGAAGCTTTCTTT. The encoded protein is CASSGSRTMNTEAFF. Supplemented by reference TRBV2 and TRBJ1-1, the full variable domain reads EPEVTQTPSHQVTQMGQEVILRCVPISNHLYFYWYRQILGQKVEFLVSFYNNEISEKSEIFDDQFSVERPDGSNFTLKIRSTKLEDSAMYFCASSGSRTMNTEAFFGQGTRLTVV.

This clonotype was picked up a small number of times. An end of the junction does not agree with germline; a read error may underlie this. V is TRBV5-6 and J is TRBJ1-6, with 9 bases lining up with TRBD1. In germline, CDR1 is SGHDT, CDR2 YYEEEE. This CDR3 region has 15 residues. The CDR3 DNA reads TGTGCCGGCAGCTTAAGGGACAGGGCGAATTCACCCCTCCACTTT. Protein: CAGSLRDRANSPLHF.

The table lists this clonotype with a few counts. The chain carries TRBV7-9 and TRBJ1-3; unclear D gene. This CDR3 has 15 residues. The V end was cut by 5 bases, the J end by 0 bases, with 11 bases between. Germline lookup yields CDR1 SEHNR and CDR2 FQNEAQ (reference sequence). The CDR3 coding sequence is TGTGCCAGCAGCCCAGGACGGAGCTCTGGAAACACCATATATTTT. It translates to CASSPGRSSGNTIYF.

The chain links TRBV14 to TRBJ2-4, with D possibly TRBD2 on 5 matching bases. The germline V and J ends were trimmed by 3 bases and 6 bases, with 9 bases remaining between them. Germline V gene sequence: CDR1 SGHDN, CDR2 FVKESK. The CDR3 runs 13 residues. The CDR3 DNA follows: TGTGCCAGCAGCCACGGGGATGGAAACATTCAGTACTTC. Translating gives CASSHGDGNIQYF.

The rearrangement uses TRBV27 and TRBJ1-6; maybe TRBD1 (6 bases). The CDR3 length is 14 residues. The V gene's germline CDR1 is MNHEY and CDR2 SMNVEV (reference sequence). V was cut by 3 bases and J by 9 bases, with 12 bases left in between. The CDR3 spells CASSFGGQGSPLHF. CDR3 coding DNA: TGTGCCAGCAGTTTCGGGGGGCAAGGTTCACCCCTCCACTTT.

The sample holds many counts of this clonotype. Written as DNA, the CDR3 is TGTGCCAGCAGCTTAAGGGGAGGGAGGAACACCATATATTTT. Its protein product is CASSLRGGRNTIYF. This chain joins TRBV7-2 and TRBJ1-3, with D maybe TRBD1 (5 bases). The V end was cut by 2 bases, the J end by 7 bases, with 12 bases between. Per the germline V gene, CDR1 is SGHTA and CDR2 is FQGNSA. This CDR3 contains 14 residues.

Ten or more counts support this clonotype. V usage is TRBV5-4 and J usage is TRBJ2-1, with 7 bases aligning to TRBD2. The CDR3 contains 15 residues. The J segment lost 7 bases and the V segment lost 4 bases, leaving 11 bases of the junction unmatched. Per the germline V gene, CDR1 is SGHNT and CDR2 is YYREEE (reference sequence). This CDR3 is CASSASGATGNEQFF. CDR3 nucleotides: TGTGCCAGCAGCGCGAGCGGGGCCACGGGGAATGAGCAGTTCTTC.

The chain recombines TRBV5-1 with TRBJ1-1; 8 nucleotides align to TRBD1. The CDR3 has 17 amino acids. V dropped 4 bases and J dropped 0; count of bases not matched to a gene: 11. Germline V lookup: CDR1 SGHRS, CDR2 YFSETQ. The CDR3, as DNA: TGCGCCAGCAGCAAGGGACAGGACCCCAGAATGAACACTGAAGCTTTCTTT. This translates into CASSKGQDPRMNTEAFF.

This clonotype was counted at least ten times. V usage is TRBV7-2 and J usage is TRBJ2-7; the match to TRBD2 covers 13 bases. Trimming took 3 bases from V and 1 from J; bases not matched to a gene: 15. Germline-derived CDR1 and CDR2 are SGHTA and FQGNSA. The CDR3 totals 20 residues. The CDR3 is CASSLNLGLAGVSVSYEQYF. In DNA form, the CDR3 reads TGTGCCAGCAGCTTGAACCTAGGACTAGCGGGAGTGAGCGTGTCCTACGAGCAGTACTTC.

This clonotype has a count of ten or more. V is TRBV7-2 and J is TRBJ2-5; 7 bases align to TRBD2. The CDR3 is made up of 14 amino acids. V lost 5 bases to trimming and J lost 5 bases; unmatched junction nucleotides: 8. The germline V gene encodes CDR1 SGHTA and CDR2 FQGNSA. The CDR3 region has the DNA TGTGCCAGCAGCGGCCGGGGGAGGGTGGAGACCCAGTACTTC. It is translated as CASSGRGRVETQYF.

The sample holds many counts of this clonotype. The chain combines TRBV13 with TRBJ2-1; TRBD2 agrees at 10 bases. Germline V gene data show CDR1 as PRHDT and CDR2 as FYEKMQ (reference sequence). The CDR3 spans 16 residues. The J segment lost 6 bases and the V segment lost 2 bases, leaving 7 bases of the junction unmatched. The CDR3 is CASSLRSSGRANEQFF. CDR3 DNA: TGTGCCAGCAGCTTACGTTCAAGCGGGAGGGCCAATGAGCAGTTCTTC.

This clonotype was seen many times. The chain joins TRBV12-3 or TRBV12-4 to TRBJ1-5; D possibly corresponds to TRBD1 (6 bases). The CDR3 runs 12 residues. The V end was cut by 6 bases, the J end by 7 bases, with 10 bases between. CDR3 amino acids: CASSSGDQPQHF. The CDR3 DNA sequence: TGTGCCAGCAGCTCAGGGGACCAGCCCCAGCATTTT.

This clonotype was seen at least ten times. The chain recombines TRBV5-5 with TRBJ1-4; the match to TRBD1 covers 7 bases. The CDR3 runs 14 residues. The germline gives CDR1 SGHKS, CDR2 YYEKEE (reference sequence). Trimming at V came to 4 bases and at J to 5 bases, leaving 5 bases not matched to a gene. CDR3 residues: CASSPGQTNEKLFF. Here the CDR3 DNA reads TGTGCCAGCAGCCCGGGACAGACAAATGAAAAACTGTTTTTT.

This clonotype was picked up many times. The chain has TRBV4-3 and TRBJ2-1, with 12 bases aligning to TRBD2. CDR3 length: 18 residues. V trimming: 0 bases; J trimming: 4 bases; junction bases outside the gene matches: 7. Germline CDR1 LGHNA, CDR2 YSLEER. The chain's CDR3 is CASSQDQAGTSGYNEQFF. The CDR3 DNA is TGCGCCAGCAGCCAAGATCAGGCGGGGACTAGCGGGTACAATGAGCAGTTCTTC.

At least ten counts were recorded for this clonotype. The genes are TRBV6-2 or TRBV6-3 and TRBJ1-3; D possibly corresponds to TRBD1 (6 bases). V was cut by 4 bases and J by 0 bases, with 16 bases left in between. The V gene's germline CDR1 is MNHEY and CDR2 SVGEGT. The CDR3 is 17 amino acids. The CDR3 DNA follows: TGTGCCAGCAGTTCTCTCCCAAGGACAGACTCTGGAAACACCATATATTTT. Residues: CASSSLPRTDSGNTIYF.

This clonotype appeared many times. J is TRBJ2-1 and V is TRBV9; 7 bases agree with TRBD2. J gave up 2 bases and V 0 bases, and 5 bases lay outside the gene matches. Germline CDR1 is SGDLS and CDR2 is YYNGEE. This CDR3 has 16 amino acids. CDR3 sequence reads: CASSVGISGPYNEQFF. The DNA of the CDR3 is TGTGCCAGCAGCGTAGGAATTAGCGGGCCCTACAATGAGCAGTTCTTC.